Listed below are T cell receptor beta chains from one sample, sequenced in a study of T cell responses to AZD1222 COVID-19 vaccine. Here immunoSEQ multiplex PCR was the method, and the copy in TCRdb shows in-frame clones only, minus some. The sample records about 130,000 clones, 80% to 95% being singletons. Sequencing used peripheral blood, obtained 28 days after the second AZD1222 dose. The origin of the receptors is an adult who received the AZD1222 COVID-19 vaccine. Both conserved end residues are part of each CDR3. The D gene is left open where the match is weak. Rows give clone size only sometimes, using once, few, many, or a class for an expanded clone.

J: TRBJ2-1; size: NA; V: TRBV19; D: NA; DNA: TGTGCCAGTAGTATGGGAAAACGGGGGCCTCAGGGCAATGAGCAGTTCTTC; CDR3: CASSMGKRGPQGNEQFF
J: TRBJ1-1; size: NA; V: TRBV19; D: NA; DNA: TGTGCCAGTAGAGGTCTCCGGACTGAAGCTTTCTTT; CDR3: CASRGLRTEAFF
J: TRBJ2-4; size: NA; V: TRBV27; D: NA; DNA: TGTGCCAGCAGTAGCCCCCTGGGGGCCAAAAACATTCAGTACTTC; CDR3: CASSSPLGAKNIQYF
J: TRBJ2-1; size: NA; V: TRBV7-3; D: NA; DNA: TGTGCCAGCAGCTTAGGCCCAAGTCCCTACAATGAGCAGTTCTTC; CDR3: CASSLGPSPYNEQFF
J: TRBJ1-1; size: NA; V: TRBV7-3; D: TRBD1; DNA: TGTGCCAGCAGCTCCGGACAGGGCGAGACTGAAGCTTTCTTT; CDR3: CASSSGQGETEAFF
J: TRBJ2-5; size: NA; V: TRBV5-4; D: TRBD2; DNA: TGTGCCAGCAGCCCCGGACTAGCGGGAGAAGAGACCCAGTACTTC; CDR3: CASSPGLAGEETQYF
J: TRBJ2-2; size: once; V: TRBV6-6; D: NA; DNA: TGTGCCAGCAGTTACTCCCGATCGGCGCACACCGGGGAGCTGTTTTTT; CDR3: CASSYSRSAHTGELFF
J: TRBJ1-1; size: NA; V: TRBV7-3; D: NA; DNA: TGTGCCAGCAGCTTAATCGCGGCGAACACTGAAGCTTTCTTT; CDR3: CASSLIAANTEAFF
J: TRBJ1-1; size: NA; V: TRBV19; D: NA; DNA: TGTGCCAGTAGTATAGGCCTTAGTAGGGACACTGAAGCTTTCTTT; CDR3: CASSIGLSRDTEAFF
J: TRBJ2-2; size: NA; V: TRBV11-3; D: TRBD1; DNA: TGTGCCAGCAGTCCTCGGGAAGGGGGCGACACCGGGGAGCTGTTTTTT; CDR3: CASSPREGGDTGELFF
J: TRBJ2-3; size: NA; V: TRBV7-2; D: TRBD2; DNA: TGTGCCAGCAGCTTGGGGACGCGGGGGGCAGATACGCAGTATTTT; CDR3: CASSLGTRGADTQYF
J: TRBJ2-6; size: NA; V: TRBV6-5; D: NA; DNA: TGTGCCAGCAGTTCTCCCTTCTCTGGGGCCAACGTCCTGACTTTC; CDR3: CASSSPFSGANVLTF
J: TRBJ1-3; size: NA; V: TRBV7-2; D: NA; DNA: TGTGCCAGCAGCTCGGCCGGGACAAAGAGCTCTGGAAACACCATATATTTT; CDR3: CASSSAGTKSSGNTIYF
J: TRBJ1-1; size: NA; V: TRBV2; D: TRBD1; DNA: TGTGCCAGCAAGTCGGACAGGGCGGTCACTGAAGCTTTCTTT; CDR3: CASKSDRAVTEAFF
J: TRBJ1-1; size: once; V: TRBV4-1; D: NA; DNA: TGCGCCAGCAGCCAAGATTGGCAGATGGGCCGGTTCTTT; CDR3: CASSQDWQMGRFF
J: TRBJ1-5; size: few; V: TRBV12-3/TRBV12-4; D: NA; DNA: TGTGCCAGCAGCAGGGCCAATCAGCCCCAGCATTTT; CDR3: CASSRANQPQHF
J: TRBJ2-2; size: few; V: TRBV27; D: NA; DNA: TGTGCCAGCAGTAGGGGTAGAGACGGGGAGCTGTTTTTT; CDR3: CASSRGRDGELFF
J: TRBJ1-2; size: NA; V: TRBV7-2; D: TRBD1; DNA: TGTGCCAGCAACCCGACAGGGGGGAACTATGGCTACACCTTC; CDR3: CASNPTGGNYGYTF
J: TRBJ1-1; size: once; V: TRBV5-4; D: NA; DNA: TGTGCCAGCAGCAAAGGGGGCACTGAAGCTTTCTTT; CDR3: CASSKGGTEAFF
J: TRBJ2-2; size: NA; V: TRBV10-3; D: NA; DNA: TGTGCCATCAGTGAGTCCTACGGGGAGCTGTTTTTT; CDR3: CAISESYGELFF
J: TRBJ1-5; size: NA; V: TRBV7-2; D: NA; DNA: TGTGCCAGCAGCTCCGACAGGACGAATAGCAATCAGCCCCAGCATTTT; CDR3: CASSSDRTNSNQPQHF
J: TRBJ2-3; size: NA; V: TRBV5-1; D: TRBD2; DNA: TGCGCCAGCAGCAGTAGCGGGAGGGCTAGCACAGATACGCAGTATTTT; CDR3: CASSSSGRASTDTQYF
J: TRBJ2-3; size: few; V: TRBV9; D: TRBD2; DNA: TGTGCCAGCAGCAGCGGACTAGCGACCCCAGATACGCAGTATTTT; CDR3: CASSSGLATPDTQYF
J: TRBJ2-2; size: NA; V: TRBV7-3; D: TRBD1; DNA: TGTGCCAGCAGATTCGACAGGGGCAACACCGGGGAGCTGTTTTTT; CDR3: CASRFDRGNTGELFF
J: TRBJ2-2; size: NA; V: TRBV7-2; D: NA; DNA: TGTGCCAGCAGCTTAGCAGGGTCCACCGGGGAGCTGTTTTTT; CDR3: CASSLAGSTGELFF
J: TRBJ2-7; size: few; V: TRBV28; D: TRBD1; DNA: TGTGCCAGCACCTCAGACAGGGGGCAGTTATTC; CDR3: CASTSDRGQLF
J: TRBJ1-6; size: NA; V: TRBV27; D: NA; DNA: TGTGCCAGCAAATTTTATCAGGCAAATAATTCACCCCTCCACTTT; CDR3: CASKFYQANNSPLHF
J: TRBJ1-1; size: few; V: TRBV7-2; D: NA; DNA: TGTGCCAGCAGCTTAGGGGTGGGGGGAACTGAAGCTTTCTTT; CDR3: CASSLGVGGTEAFF
J: TRBJ2-1; size: NA; V: TRBV24-1; D: NA; DNA: TGTGCCACCAGTGATAAGGGTCGCCCCCCTTACAATGAGCAGTTCTTC; CDR3: CATSDKGRPPYNEQFF
J: TRBJ1-5; size: NA; V: TRBV6-2/TRBV6-3; D: NA; DNA: TGTGCCAGCAGTTCTGGGTGGGAGCCCCAGCATTTT; CDR3: CASSSGWEPQHF
J: TRBJ1-1; size: NA; V: TRBV12-5; D: NA; DNA: TGTGCTAGTGGTTCCCCGACCCTCAACACTGAAGCTTTCTTT; CDR3: CASGSPTLNTEAFF